This record concerns one T cell receptor (beta chain) sequence. The target antigen is unknown. This sample stems from a study of T cell responses to AZD1222 COVID-19 vaccine. The study, taken as a whole, reports: No repertoire was sampled before or during the peak T cell response, only after it. Mostly white British, mostly female donors; authors suggested clonal diversity may be underestimated.

The repertoire was sequenced with immunoSEQ multiplex PCR; TCRdb's copy has only in-frame clones and lacks some. The sample includes some 150,000 clones, approximately 89% of them seen just once. This CDR3 contains 13 residues. In germline, CDR1 is SGHRS, CDR2 YFSETQ. Trimming took 6 bases from V and 4 from J, leaving 13 bases between them. This material consisted of peripheral blood, taken on day 0 of AZD1222 vaccination. This clonotype was obtained from an adult in good health. This chain links TRBV5-1 with TRBJ1-1, with D perhaps TRBD1 (5 bases). The CDR3 spells CASTEGRRTEAFF. In nucleotides, the CDR3 is TGCGCCAGCACCGAGGGACGGCGCACTGAAGCTTTCTTT.